This T cell receptor beta chain was sequenced in a study of graft-versus-host responses after intestinal transplantation. Study details: Recipients were all induced with anti-thymocyte globulin, then given tacrolimus and steroids for roughly three years. Study-wide findings and caveats: High graft-versus-host to host-versus-graft clonal ratios were seen in allografts of patients with graft-donor T cell macrochimerism. The highest levels of circulating GvH clones went along with early declines in HvG clones after transplant.

Germline CDR1 reads MNHNS; CDR2 reads SASEGT. The CDR3 spans 15 residues. With respect to this clone: Its antigen is still unknown. Germline is not matched at one junction end, which may reflect a read error. Other DNA sequences within the sample encode an identical CDR3.

This table comes from immunoSEQ multiplex PCR, and its TCRdb copy is limited to in-frame clones, with some not included. The table lists 40,000 to 55,000 clones, 75% to 95% of them singletons. The source was PBMCs, collected 524 days after transplant. The TCR sequence derives from a human patient who received an intestinal transplant, so some T cells may come from the graft donor. The chain couples TRBV6-1 to TRBJ2-7; no definite D call. The CDR3, as DNA: TGTGCCAGTAGTGAATCGGCACCTTTCTCCTACGAGCAGTACTTC. Translated: CASSESAPFSYEQYF.